Included here is one TCR beta chain sequence, with context. What it binds is unknown. Trimming took 6 bases from V and 6 from J; bases not matched to a gene: 9. This CDR3 contains 13 residues. Germline CDR1 reads SQVTM; CDR2 reads ANQGSEA. Treatment defined: oral pan-JAK inhibitor, 5-10 mg twice daily. The data are from a study of CD8+ T cells in alopecia areata. After isolation, RNA underwent reverse transcription to generate cDNA as the sequencing template. Measured with immunoSEQ multiplex PCR; TCRdb has only the in-frame clones, and not every one. The sample lists about 120,000 clones; around 63% were seen once. Whole-study findings and limits: Among the top 100, expanded CD8+ clones, as well as scalp clonality, were significantly decreased by tofacitinib.

The chain employs TRBV29-1 and TRBJ2-7; 9 nucleotides match TRBD1. The sample in question was CD4+ T cells sorted from blood, obtained at week 4, from a patient treated with tofacitinib. The origin of this receptor is a human donor with alopecia areata. The CDR3 sequence is CSVPSDRGAEQYF. The CDR3 nucleotides are TGCAGCGTCCCTTCGGACAGGGGTGCCGAGCAGTACTTC.